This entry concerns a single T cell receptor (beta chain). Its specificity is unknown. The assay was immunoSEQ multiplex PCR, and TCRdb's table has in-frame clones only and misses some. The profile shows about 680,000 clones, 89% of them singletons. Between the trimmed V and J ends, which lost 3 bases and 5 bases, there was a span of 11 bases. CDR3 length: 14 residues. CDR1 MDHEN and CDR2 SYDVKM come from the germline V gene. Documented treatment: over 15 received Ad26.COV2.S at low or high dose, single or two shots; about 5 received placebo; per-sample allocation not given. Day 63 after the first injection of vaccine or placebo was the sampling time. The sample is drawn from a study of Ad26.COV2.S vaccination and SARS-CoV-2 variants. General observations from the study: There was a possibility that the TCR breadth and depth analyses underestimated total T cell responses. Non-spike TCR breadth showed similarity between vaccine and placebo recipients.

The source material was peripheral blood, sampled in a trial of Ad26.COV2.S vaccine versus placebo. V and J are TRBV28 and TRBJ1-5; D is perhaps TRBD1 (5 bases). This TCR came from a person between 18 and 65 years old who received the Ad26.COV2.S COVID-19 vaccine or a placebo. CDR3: CASSLGGDHQPQHF. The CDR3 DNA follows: TGTGCCAGCAGTTTGGGGGGGGACCATCAGCCCCAGCATTTT.